The rows below give T cell receptor beta chains drawn from one sample of a study of cytomegalovirus exposure and HLA in healthy donors. Produced via immunoSEQ multiplex PCR; TCRdb's table is partial and in-frame only. Here the sample spans more than 100,000 clones, around 10% being singletons. Sequencing was done on a sample of PBMCs. Receptors originate from a woman in her forties in good health and CMV-seropositive. Both conserved end residues are part of each CDR3. A D gene is named only where the DNA matches it firmly. Where a row states a size, it is once, few, many or the class of an expanded clone; other rows omit it.

V gene: TRBV9; D gene: NA; J gene: TRBJ2-1; clone size: few; CDR3 protein: CASSLRPAGINEQFF; CDR3 DNA: TGTGCCAGCAGCCTTCGCCCGGCGGGCATAAATGAGCAGTTCTTC
V gene: TRBV6-5; D gene: NA; J gene: TRBJ1-1; clone size: few; CDR3 protein: CASSGPEGTEAFF; CDR3 DNA: TGTGCCAGCAGCGGACCCGAGGGCACTGAAGCTTTCTTT
V gene: TRBV11-2; D gene: NA; J gene: TRBJ2-5; clone size: few; CDR3 protein: CASSSTFQLETQYF; CDR3 DNA: TGTGCCAGCAGCTCGACTTTCCAATTGGAGACCCAGTACTTC
V gene: TRBV7-9; D gene: NA; J gene: TRBJ1-2; clone size: few; CDR3 protein: CASSLGEGSYGYTF; CDR3 DNA: TGTGCCAGCAGCTTAGGAGAGGGAAGCTATGGCTACACCTTC
V gene: TRBV7-2; D gene: TRBD1; J gene: TRBJ2-7; clone size: few; CDR3 protein: CASSLQPGQAYEQYF; CDR3 DNA: TGTGCCAGCAGCTTGCAACCGGGACAGGCCTACGAGCAGTACTTC
V gene: TRBV7-2; D gene: NA; J gene: TRBJ2-3; clone size: few; CDR3 protein: CASSLEAGTDTQYF; CDR3 DNA: TGTGCCAGCAGCTTAGAAGCGGGCACAGATACGCAGTATTTT
V gene: TRBV4-1; D gene: TRBD1; J gene: TRBJ1-6; clone size: NA; CDR3 protein: CASSQEQGADSPLHF; CDR3 DNA: TGCGCCAGCAGCCAGGAACAGGGGGCTGATTCACCCCTCCACTTT
V gene: TRBV11-3; D gene: NA; J gene: TRBJ2-2; clone size: few; CDR3 protein: CASSLSGEAGELFF; CDR3 DNA: TGTGCCAGCAGCTTATCGGGGGAAGCCGGGGAGCTGTTTTTT
V gene: TRBV6-1; D gene: NA; J gene: TRBJ1-1; clone size: NA; CDR3 protein: CASSSRNEAFF; CDR3 DNA: TGTGCCAGCAGTTCGCGCAATGAAGCTTTCTTT
V gene: TRBV7-9; D gene: NA; J gene: TRBJ1-1; clone size: NA; CDR3 protein: CASSSQGSQQKNTEAFF; CDR3 DNA: TGTGCCAGCAGCTCACAGGGATCGCAGCAAAAGAACACTGAAGCTTTCTTT
V gene: TRBV5-1; D gene: NA; J gene: TRBJ1-2; clone size: few; CDR3 protein: CASSFDSNYGYTF; CDR3 DNA: TGCGCCAGCAGCTTTGACAGTAACTATGGCTACACCTTC